This section outlines one T cell receptor (beta chain) sequence together with its context. Its antigen is undetermined. The PCR made use of 60 Vbeta and 13 Jbeta primers. Authors' methods: Later, about 80 million unique TCR beta chains were counted in an analysis, and about 12 million of them were shared. The data were produced by immunoSEQ multiplex PCR, yet TCRdb's version contains in-frame clones alone and is incomplete. V, J and clone size derive from that table, while D and trimming were established from the DNA sequence. Altogether about 200,000 clones are present, approximately 80% being singletons, with the ten largest covering roughly 0.1%. This sample was taken from a study of cytomegalovirus exposure and HLA in healthy donors. Study results and limitations: An analysis that came later showed most CMV-associated TCR beta chains appearing HLA-restricted.

The sequenced material came from PBMCs. The receptor was derived from a boy between 2 and 10 years old in good health and CMV-seronegative.

The CDR3 DNA follows: TGTGCCAGCAGCCCTAGTGTTTTAGGACAGGGTACGATCGATGGCTACACCTTC. Translating gives CASSPSVLGQGTIDGYTF. This chain connects TRBV7-2 to TRBJ1-2; 8 nucleotides agree with TRBD1. The CDR3 is 18 amino acids. The germline CDR1 and CDR2 sequences are SGHTA and FQGNSA. J was trimmed by 6 bases and V by 5 bases; bases with no gene match: 20.